Listed below are T cell receptor beta chains from one sample, sequenced in a study of cytomegalovirus exposure and HLA in healthy donors. Sequencing was performed with immunoSEQ multiplex PCR; in TCRdb, only in-frame clones are kept and a portion is missing. Of 160,000 or so clones in the sample, roughly 80% are singletons; the top ten hold roughly 2%. Sequencing was done on a sample of PBMCs. Source of these receptors: a man between 50 and 59 years old in good health and CMV-seropositive. CDR3s include the opening cysteine and the closing phenylalanine or tryptophan. A D gene is named only where the DNA matches it firmly. Some rows mark clone size as missing; the rest say once, few, many or name a class of expanded clone.

d_call j_call v_call clone_size cdr3_aa cdr3_nt
TRBD1 TRBJ1-5 TRBV5-4 NA CASSPGTGGDQPQHF TGTGCCAGCAGCCCCGGGACAGGGGGGGATCAGCCCCAGCATTTT
TRBD2 TRBJ2-7 TRBV28 NA CASRTPRGSGGLYEQYF TGTGCCAGCAGAACACCCCGGGGAAGCGGGGGGCTCTACGAGCAGTACTTC
TRBD2 TRBJ2-1 TRBV19 NA CASTSPSGGVYNEQFF TGTGCCAGCACCTCTCCTAGCGGGGGGGTGTATAATGAGCAGTTCTTC
NA TRBJ2-7 TRBV4-3 NA CASSPSPPGLVYEQYF TGCGCCAGCAGCCCGTCTCCCCCGGGACTTGTCTACGAGCAGTACTTC
TRBD2 TRBJ2-1 TRBV7-9 NA CASSLGLAGNNEQFF TGTGCCAGCAGCTTGGGACTAGCGGGGAACAATGAGCAGTTCTTC
NA TRBJ1-4 TRBV7-2 NA CASSFGPGEKLFF TGTGCCAGCAGCTTTGGGCCGGGGGAAAAACTGTTTTTT
NA TRBJ2-1 TRBV9 NA CASSVEVGGYNEQFF TGTGCCAGCAGCGTAGAGGTGGGGGGATACAATGAGCAGTTCTTC
NA TRBJ1-6 TRBV4-3 NA CASSQEGGLNSPLHF TGCGCCAGCAGCCAAGAGGGGGGGCTGAATTCACCCCTCCACTTT
NA TRBJ2-7 TRBV29-1 NA CSAAEGNEQYF TGCAGCGCGGCGGAGGGCAACGAGCAGTACTTC
TRBD2 TRBJ2-7 TRBV7-7 once CASSLGAGAPYEQYF TGTGCTAGCAGCTTAGGAGCGGGGGCCCCCTACGAGCAGTACTTC
NA TRBJ1-5 TRBV7-9 NA CASSLGPASNQPQHF TGTGCCAGCAGCTTAGGGCCAGCGAGCAATCAGCCCCAGCATTTT
TRBD1 TRBJ2-2 TRBV9 NA CASSVESRGRVGTGELFF TGTGCCAGCAGCGTAGAGTCTAGGGGGCGGGTTGGAACCGGGGAGCTGTTTTTT
NA TRBJ1-1 TRBV5-1 few CASSLDVGRGTEAFF TGCGCCAGCAGCTTGGATGTGGGGCGGGGAACTGAAGCTTTCTTT
TRBD2 TRBJ2-5 TRBV29-1 NA CSVALTSGGAGTQYF TGCAGCGTTGCCCTGACTAGCGGGGGGGCCGGGACCCAGTACTTC
NA TRBJ2-3 TRBV25-1 NA CASSEYSLTDTQYF TGTGCCAGCAGTGAATATAGCCTCACAGATACGCAGTATTTT
TRBD2 TRBJ2-5 TRBV7-3 NA CASSPVGGGRETQYF TGTGCCAGCAGTCCCGTGGGCGGGGGTAGAGAGACCCAGTACTTC
NA TRBJ1-1 TRBV7-3 NA CASSLDRTYTEAFF TGTGCCAGCAGCCTTGACAGGACATACACTGAAGCTTTCTTT
NA TRBJ1-1 TRBV30 NA CAGSRVSTEAFF TGTGCCGGAAGCAGGGTCAGTACTGAAGCTTTCTTT
TRBD1 TRBJ1-5 TRBV4-3 NA CASSQERATGPNQPQHF TGCGCCAGCAGCCAAGAAAGGGCGACAGGGCCCAATCAGCCCCAGCATTTT
TRBD2 TRBJ2-7 TRBV5-1 NA CASSPGLAGAYEQYF TGCGCCAGCAGCCCGGGACTAGCGGGGGCCTACGAGCAGTACTTC
TRBD1 TRBJ1-1 TRBV5-6 once CASNHRGLTEAFF TGTGCCAGCAACCACAGGGGGCTCACTGAAGCTTTCTTT
NA TRBJ1-1 TRBV4-3 NA CASSQDLGGDTEAFF TGCGCCAGCAGCCAAGACCTGGGGGGAGATACTGAAGCTTTCTTT
NA TRBJ2-3 TRBV6-5 once CASMAGLANTDTQYF TGTGCCAGCATGGCAGGGCTAGCGAACACAGATACGCAGTATTTT
TRBD2 TRBJ2-3 TRBV7-8 NA CASTLVAGASTDTQYF TGTGCCAGCACCCTAGTAGCGGGGGCGAGCACAGATACGCAGTATTTT
TRBD1 TRBJ2-5 TRBV25-1 NA CASIRMPRDSLQETQYF TGTGCCAGCATTCGGATGCCCCGGGACAGCCTCCAAGAGACCCAGTACTTC
TRBD1 TRBJ2-7 TRBV11-1 NA CASSLRQGSYEQYF TGTGCCAGCAGCCTCCGACAGGGATCCTACGAGCAGTACTTC
NA TRBJ1-5 TRBV6-1 NA CASTPGSLEPQHF TGTGCCAGCACCCCAGGATCATTGGAGCCCCAGCATTTT
NA TRBJ1-4 TRBV4-3 NA CASSQDLKAAEKLFF TGCGCCAGCAGCCAAGATCTGAAGGCGGCGGAAAAACTGTTTTTT
NA TRBJ1-6 TRBV4-3 NA CASSQERRVSYNSPLHF TGCGCCAGCAGCCAAGAGCGGAGGGTCTCCTATAATTCACCCCTCCACTTT
TRBD2 TRBJ2-1 TRBV4-1 NA CASSQDLTRGVYNEQFF TGCGCCAGCAGCCAAGATCTAACGCGGGGGGTATACAATGAGCAGTTCTTC
TRBD2 TRBJ2-1 TRBV7-2 NA CASSSLGAGALEKQFF TGTGCCAGCAGCTCACTAGGAGCGGGGGCCCTAGAAAAGCAGTTCTTC
NA TRBJ1-1 TRBV6-1 few CASSGSRLNTEAFF TGTGCCAGCAGTGGGTCGCGGTTGAACACTGAAGCTTTCTTT
NA TRBJ1-1 TRBV18 NA CASSPPGFVTGDTEAFF TGTGCCAGCTCACCACCTGGATTCGTAACGGGGGACACTGAAGCTTTCTTT
TRBD1 TRBJ1-2 TRBV2 NA CASSARTGSGYTF TGTGCCAGCAGTGCTAGGACAGGGAGTGGCTACACCTTC
TRBD2 TRBJ2-5 TRBV12-5 NA CASGPLVTSGIQETQYF TGTGCTAGTGGTCCCCTTGTGACTAGCGGGATACAAGAGACCCAGTACTTC
TRBD2 TRBJ2-1 TRBV7-9 NA CASSPRLAGGPHEQFF TGTGCCAGCAGCCCGCGACTAGCGGGGGGTCCTCATGAGCAGTTCTTC